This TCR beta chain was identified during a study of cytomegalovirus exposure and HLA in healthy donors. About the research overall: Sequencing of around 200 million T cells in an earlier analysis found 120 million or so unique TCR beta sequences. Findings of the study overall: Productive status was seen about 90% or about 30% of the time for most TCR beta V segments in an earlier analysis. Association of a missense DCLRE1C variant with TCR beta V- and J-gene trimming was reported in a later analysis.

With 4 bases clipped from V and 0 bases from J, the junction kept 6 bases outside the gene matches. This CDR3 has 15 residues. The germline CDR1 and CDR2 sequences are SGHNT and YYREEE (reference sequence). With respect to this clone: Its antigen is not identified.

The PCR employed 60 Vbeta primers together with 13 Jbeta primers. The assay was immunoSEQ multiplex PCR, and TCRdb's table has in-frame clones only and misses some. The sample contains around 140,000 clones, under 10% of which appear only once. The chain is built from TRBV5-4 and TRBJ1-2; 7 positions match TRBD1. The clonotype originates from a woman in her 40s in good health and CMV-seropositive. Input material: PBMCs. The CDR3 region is CASSPPQGANYGYTF. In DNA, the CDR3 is TGTGCCAGCAGCCCCCCCCAGGGGGCTAACTATGGCTACACCTTC. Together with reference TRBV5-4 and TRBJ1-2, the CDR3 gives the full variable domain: ETGVTQSPTHLIKTRGQQVTLRCSSQSGHNTVSWYQQALGQGPQFIFQYYREEENGRGNFPPRFSGLQFPNYSSELNVNALELDDSALYLCASSPPQGANYGYTFGSGTRLTVV.